This TCR beta chain stems from a study of cytomegalovirus exposure and HLA in healthy donors. Turning to the study itself: Researchers found that approximately 77% of 350 to 500 genotyped donors fell within the Caucasian-associated ancestry cluster. Study-level findings and limits: After further analysis at a later stage, under 20,000 TCR beta sequences were associated with HLA alleles at 0.05 false discovery rate.

As regards this clone: Its antigen remains unknown.

Every donor was a healthy person donating bone marrow. PCR employed 60 Vbeta and 13 Jbeta primers. Sequencing was performed with immunoSEQ multiplex PCR; in TCRdb, only in-frame clones are kept and a portion is missing. The data contain roughly 130,000 clones, under 80% of them singletons. The sequenced sample consisted of PBMCs. The source of this sequence is a man aged 18 to 29 in good health and CMV-seropositive.

The CDR3 nucleotides are TGTGCCAGCAGCAATGGGACGGGGGACGCCTACAATGAGCAGTTCTTC. Amino acids: CASSNGTGDAYNEQFF. The rearrangement joins TRBV21-1 to TRBJ2-1; TRBD2 reflects the table's D call only, with no check against the DNA. TRBV21-1 is a pseudogene locus. The CDR3 covers 16 residues.